The 25 T cell receptor beta chains in this list originate from one sample, sequenced in a study of regulatory T cells in long-lasting Graves disease. As to time point: newly diagnosed GD, antithyroid drugs for less than 3 months. RNA extracted from PBMCs served as the sequencing template. The authors built TCR beta libraries using iRepertoire HTBI primers and Arm-PCR of CDR3 regions. TCRdb passed the multiplex PCR reads through MiXCR, listing each CDR3 protein once. The table includes over 350,000 distinct CDR3 sequences, around 16% detected once. These data were also reused for a study on T cells in Graves' hyperthyroidism and ophthalmopathy.

Here the sequenced sample was peripheral blood mononuclear cells (PBMCs), taken at new diagnosis, from a patient treated with antithyroid drugs. All receptors come from a woman in her 40s with Graves disease.

Only one count was recorded for this clonotype. This chain joins TRBV19 and TRBJ2-1; tentative D call: TRBD2 (5 bases). The germline V and J ends were trimmed by 4 bases and 5 bases, with 12 bases remaining between them. The CDR3 is 14 residues long. CDR1 and CDR2 from the germline V gene are LNHDA and SQIVND (reference sequence). In DNA, the CDR3 is TGTGCCAGTAGTAGGCCGGGAAAGGACAATGAGCAGTTCTTC. Translated: CASSRPGKDNEQFF.

Many counts were recorded for this clonotype. In DNA form, the CDR3 reads TGTGCCAGCAGGCCGACAGGGATGGAGTTGGCCGGGGAGCTGTTTTTT. The encoded protein is CASRPTGMELAGELFF. The chain carries TRBV7-9 and TRBJ2-2; the match to TRBD1 covers 7 bases. This CDR3 comprises 16 residues. Germline CDR1 SEHNR, CDR2 FQNEAQ (reference sequence). The V gene end was trimmed by 6 bases and the J gene end by 6 bases; junction bases not matched to a gene: 13.

This clonotype was counted ten times or more. This sequence joins TRBV7-6 and TRBJ2-1, with 8 positions matching TRBD2. The CDR3 contains 15 residues. J was trimmed by 3 bases and V by 5 bases; bases with no gene match: 6. Germline CDR1 reads SGHVS; CDR2 reads FNYEAQ. CDR3 protein: CASSLLREDYNEQFF. The CDR3 coding sequence is TGTGCCAGCAGCCTACTGCGGGAGGACTACAATGAGCAGTTCTTC.

The DNA for the CDR3 is TGTGCCAGCAGTGAACCGGGACAGAACTACGAGCAGTACTTC. Encoded protein: CASSEPGQNYEQYF. The V and J genes are TRBV28 and TRBJ2-7; TRBD1 aligns across 7 bases. With V trimmed by 5 bases and J by 3 bases, 7 bases remained unmatched. This CDR3 contains 14 residues. Germline CDR1 and CDR2: MDHEN and SYDVKM.

A word on this clonotype: This may stem from a read error, because a much larger clone lies one nucleotide away. J is TRBJ1-6 and V is TRBV10-2; D may be TRBD1 (5 bases). This CDR3 is 16 amino acids long. Germline V gene sequence: CDR1 WSHSY, CDR2 SAAADI. V lost 0 bases, J lost 11 bases, and 17 bases lay in between. DNA of the CDR3: TGCGCCAGCAGTGAGTCGATTGGGGCTGTTGGTCCACCCCTCCACTTT. Translation: CASSESIGAVGPPLHF.

This clonotype was detected ten times or more. The gene calls are TRBV11-3 and TRBJ2-6; D is possibly TRBD2 (6 bases). This CDR3 contains 14 residues. V dropped 7 bases and J dropped 4 bases, with 11 bases sitting between them. CDR1 and CDR2 (germline): SGHNT, YENEEA. The CDR3 DNA follows: TGTGCCAGCATGCTAGCGTCCGGGGCCAACGTCCTGACTTTC. Amino acids: CASMLASGANVLTF.

The table lists this clonotype with many counts. V usage is TRBV6-1 and J usage is TRBJ1-1; no reliable D call. Germline-derived CDR1 and CDR2 are MNHNS and SASEGT. V was pared by 6 bases and J by 3 bases, with 5 bases between. The CDR3 has 11 amino acids. The CDR3 DNA is TGTGCCAGCAGCTGGGACACTGAAGCTTTCTTT. Amino acids: CASSWDTEAFF.

V usage is TRBV29-1 and J usage is TRBJ2-3; D not certain. The germline V gene has CDR1 SQVTM and CDR2 ANQGSEA. This CDR3 region has 12 residues. V lost 2 bases to trimming and J lost 7 bases, with 10 bases between them. CDR3 bases: TGCAGCGTTGAACGGGCCATGAATACGCAGTATTTT. Translating gives CSVERAMNTQYF.

This clonotype showed up just a few times. The chain is built from TRBV6-2 or TRBV6-3 and TRBJ1-5, with 7 bases matching TRBD1. This CDR3 is built from 15 residues. Germline V gene lookup returns CDR1 MNHEY and CDR2 SVGEGT. With V trimmed by 4 bases and J by 6 bases, 9 bases remained unmatched. This CDR3 reads CASSSTGATFQPQHF. CDR3 in DNA: TGTGCCAGCAGTTCTACAGGGGCGACCTTTCAGCCCCAGCATTTT.

The table lists this clonotype with many counts. Here the CDR3 DNA reads TGTGCCAGCAGCCCCGGGACAGGGGTGGAGACCCAGTACTTC. Encoded protein: CASSPGTGVETQYF. The J gene is TRBJ2-5, the V gene TRBV11-3, with 10 bases that match TRBD1. The ends lost 5 bases at V and 5 bases at J; junction bases unmatched: 5. The CDR3 sequence is 14 residues long. Germline loops: CDR1 SGHNT, CDR2 YENEEA.

This clonotype was seen repeatedly, ten times or more. The chain employs TRBV12-3 or TRBV12-4 and TRBJ2-5, with 9 bases that match TRBD1. The CDR3 runs to 15 residues. The trim removed 8 bases at V and 2 bases at J, leaving 9 bases unmatched. CDR3 coding DNA: TGTGCCAGCTGCACTTTAGACAGGGGGCAAGAGACCCAGTACTTC. Its translation: CASCTLDRGQETQYF.

This chain connects TRBV28 to TRBJ1-5, with unresolved D. Trimming cost V 2 bases and J 6 bases, with 11 bases left between them. CDR3 length: 14 residues. Germline V CDR1 and CDR2: MDHEN, SYDVKM. The DNA of the CDR3 is TGTGCCAGCAGTTTAGAAAGCTCCACTCAGCCCCAGCATTTT. Translation gives CASSLESSTQPQHF.

In this sample, this clonotype turned up many times. The rearrangement uses TRBV11-2 and TRBJ1-2; 7 nucleotides line up with TRBD1. CDR3 length equals 15 residues. Germline CDR1 and CDR2: SGHAT and FQNNGV. V gave up 9 bases and J gave up 0 bases; unmatched junction bases: 10. The CDR3 DNA sequence: TGTGCCAGTTCTTACAGGGGAGGCTCTAACTATGGCTACACCTTC. This encodes CASSYRGGSNYGYTF.

In this sample, this clonotype turned up many times. The V call is TRBV3-1, the J call TRBJ2-3, with 8 bases matching TRBD2. The germline gives CDR1 LGHDT, CDR2 YNNKEL (reference sequence). This CDR3 spans 17 amino acids. Trimming at V came to 2 bases and at J to 0 bases, leaving 7 bases not matched to a gene. The chain's CDR3 is CASSQHLAGSSTDTQYF. The CDR3 nucleotides are TGTGCCAGCAGCCAACACCTAGCGGGCAGCAGCACAGATACGCAGTATTTT.

The DNA of the CDR3 is TGTGCCAGCAGCTTAGATGGCAGGGCGGGAGAGGGGGTGGACACCGGGGAGCTGTTTTTT. Its translation: CASSLDGRAGEGVDTGELFF. The chain is built from TRBV11-2 and TRBJ2-2, with D maybe TRBD2 (7 bases). Germline CDR1 reads SGHAT; CDR2 reads FQNNGV. The V gene lost 0 bases and the J gene lost 3 bases, with 23 bases spanning the gap. The CDR3 loop spans 20 amino acids.

Note on this clonotype: One end of the junction fails to match germline, which may point to a read error. The chain combines TRBV5-1 with TRBJ2-2, with TRBD2 matching 14 bases. Germline assignment: CDR1 SGHRS and CDR2 YFSETQ. The CDR3 contains 17 residues. CDR3 DNA sequence: TGTGCCAGCAGCTCAGGGGGACTAGCGGGAGACACCGGGGAGCTGTTTTTT. It translates to CASSSGGLAGDTGELFF.

This clonotype was detected only a few times. The chain uses TRBV6-2 or TRBV6-3 and TRBJ2-6; maybe TRBD1 (6 bases). CDR3 length equals 15 residues. Trimming shortened V by 8 bases and J by 3 bases, and 14 bases separated the two germline ends. Germline CDR1 and CDR2: MNHEY and SVGEGT. The CDR3 loop reads CASSKPGVGANVLTF. The CDR3 nucleotides are TGTGCCAGCTCGAAGCCAGGGGTTGGGGCCAACGTCCTGACTTTC.

J is TRBJ2-5 and V is TRBV12-3 or TRBV12-4; 14 bases are shared with TRBD2. Trimming cost V 6 bases and J 9 bases; bases outside gene matches: 6. The CDR3 consists of 14 residues. The CDR3 loop is CASRAGLAGGSQYF. The CDR3 nucleotides read TGTGCCAGCAGGGCAGGACTAGCGGGAGGTTCCCAGTACTTC.

This clonotype was detected once. A far more abundant clone sits one base away, making this likely a read error. This chain joins TRBV7-2 and TRBJ2-1; 8 bases are a match to TRBD2. Looked up from germline, CDR1 is SGHTA and CDR2 is FQGNSA. The junction had 8 bases not matched to a gene; V was cut back by 7 bases and J by 9 bases. The CDR3 is 13 amino acids. DNA for the CDR3: TGTGCCAGCACGATTATTGCGGGGGGTGAGCAGTTCTTC. As protein: CASTIIAGGEQFF.

This clonotype showed up many times. The chain employs TRBV7-2 and TRBJ1-2; unclear D gene. This CDR3 has 13 residues. Trimming cost V 3 bases and J 7 bases, with 12 bases left between them. CDR1 and CDR2 (germline): SGHTA, FQGNSA. The CDR3 reads CASSFSAQGGYTF. The CDR3 DNA reads TGTGCCAGCAGCTTTTCTGCTCAAGGTGGCTACACCTTC.

This clonotype was seen only a few times. V is TRBV7-9 and J is TRBJ1-6; D unresolved. In germline, CDR1 is SEHNR, CDR2 FQNEAQ (reference sequence). V dropped 5 bases and J dropped 8 bases, with 22 bases sitting between them. The CDR3 loop spans 17 amino acids. CDR3 in DNA: TGTGCCAGCAGCCTCACACCGGGAGCTAGATCGTATTCACCCCTCCACTTT. This sequence encodes CASSLTPGARSYSPLHF.

This clonotype was detected a few times. V usage is TRBV9 and J usage is TRBJ2-7, with D possibly TRBD2 on 5 matching bases. The V gene lost 4 bases and the J gene lost 4 bases, with 15 bases spanning the gap. Germline CDR1 is SGDLS and CDR2 is YYNGEE. This CDR3 region has 14 residues. In DNA, the CDR3 is TGTGCCAGCAGCCCCCGGGGTAGCGAATACGAGCAGTACTTC. Its translation is CASSPRGSEYEQYF.

The table lists this clonotype with many counts. The V call is TRBV6-2 or TRBV6-3, the J call TRBJ2-7; no firm D call. Germline V gene lookup returns CDR1 MNHEY and CDR2 SVGEGT. CDR3 length equals 15 residues. With 4 bases removed from V and 3 bases from J, the gap between germline ends came to 16 bases. CDR3 in amino acids: CASSFSPDSGYEQYF. CDR3 DNA: TGTGCCAGCAGTTTTAGCCCCGACTCAGGCTACGAGCAGTACTTC.

The chain employs TRBV28 and TRBJ2-4; TRBD2 matches at 7 bases. Germline CDR1 reads MDHEN; CDR2 reads SYDVKM. CDR3 length equals 15 residues. Trimming removed 2 bases from V and 1 base from J; junction bases left unmatched: 2. The chain's CDR3 is CASSLRGSAKNIQYF. In DNA, the CDR3 is TGTGCCAGCAGTTTACGCGGGAGTGCCAAAAACATTCAGTACTTC.

This clonotype was seen at least ten times. The J gene is TRBJ2-7, the V gene TRBV27; 9 nucleotides align to TRBD1. The CDR3 contains 15 residues. Germline V gives CDR1 MNHEY, CDR2 SMNVEV (reference sequence). V was clipped by 1 base and J by 5 bases; unmatched bases: 6. The chain's CDR3 is CASSLWTGASHEQYF. Here the CDR3 DNA reads TGTGCCAGCAGTTTATGGACAGGGGCGTCCCACGAGCAGTACTTC.